This is a list of T cell receptor beta chains from one sample in a study of blood T cell repertoires in COVID-19. The repertoire was sequenced with immunoSEQ multiplex PCR; TCRdb's copy has only in-frame clones and lacks some. This table has over 150,000 clones, approximately 80% appearing once. The sample taken for sequencing was peripheral blood. The source of these receptors is a man aged 55 to 70 with acute or convalescent COVID-19. Both conserved end residues are part of each CDR3. The D gene is left open where the match is weak. Clone size is not always given. Where it is, it says once, few, many or a class for expanded clones.

j_gene,abundance,len,v_gene,d_gene,CDR3nt,CDR3aa
TRBJ2-7,-,13,TRBV27,-,TGTGCCAGCTTGGGGGGGCCGTCCTACGAGCAGTACTTC,CASLGGPSYEQYF
TRBJ2-5,-,14,TRBV24-1,TRBD1,TGTGCCACCAGTGACCCGAGACAGGGGAGGACCCAGTACTTC,CATSDPRQGRTQYF
TRBJ2-2,few,14,TRBV7-2,-,TGTGCCAGCAGCTTAGTAGGAGGAGCCGGGGAGCTGTTTTTT,CASSLVGGAGELFF
TRBJ1-1,-,15,TRBV27,TRBD1,TGTGCCAGCACCCCACCGGACAGGGTAAACACTGAAGCTTTCTTT,CASTPPDRVNTEAFF
TRBJ1-4,-,15,TRBV28,-,TGTGCCAGCAGCACCTCGGGGGGAACTAATGAAAAACTGTTTTTT,CASSTSGGTNEKLFF
TRBJ2-3,few,16,TRBV3-1/TRBV3-2,-,TGTGCCAGCAGCCAAGGACTTTTCCTTAGCACAGATACGCAGTATTTT,CASSQGLFLSTDTQYF
TRBJ1-1,few,14,TRBV10-1,TRBD1,TGCGCCAGCAGGGGACAGGGGGAGAACACTGAAGCTTTCTTT,CASRGQGENTEAFF
TRBJ1-2,-,13,TRBV18,-,TGTGCCAGCTCACCACCGGGGGGCTATGGCTACACCTTC,CASSPPGGYGYTF
TRBJ2-6,-,15,TRBV6-5,-,TGTGCCAGCAAGCGTGAAGCCTCTGGGGCCAACGTCCTGACTTTC,CASKREASGANVLTF
TRBJ1-1,-,17,TRBV9,-,TGTGCCAGCAGCGTAGGGGTGGCGGGACCCCAGAACACTGAAGCTTTCTTT,CASSVGVAGPQNTEAFF
TRBJ1-2,-,13,TRBV28,-,TGTGCCAGCACCCGGACAAAAAACTATGGCTACACCTTC,CASTRTKNYGYTF
TRBJ1-1,-,13,TRBV7-8,TRBD1,TGTGCCAGCAGCTTGGGACAGGACTTTGAAGCTTTCTTT,CASSLGQDFEAFF
TRBJ1-5,-,15,TRBV6-5,TRBD1,TGTGCCAGCAGTTACTCGGGACAGACGAATCAGCCCCAGCATTTT,CASSYSGQTNQPQHF
TRBJ1-2,-,13,TRBV25-1,TRBD1,TGTGCCAGCAGTGGGGCAGGGGGCTATGGCTACACCTTC,CASSGAGGYGYTF
TRBJ2-3,-,15,TRBV7-2,TRBD1,TGTGCCAGCAGCATACAGGGGGTTACGACAGATACGCAGTATTTT,CASSIQGVTTDTQYF
TRBJ2-7,few,16,TRBV7-6,-,TGTGCCAGCAGCTTAGGAGGAGGGGGGGGCGCGTACGAGCAGTACTTC,CASSLGGGGGAYEQYF
TRBJ2-3,-,15,TRBV7-6,-,TGTGCCAGCAGCTTGACCGACAGGAGCCTAGATACGCAGTATTTT,CASSLTDRSLDTQYF
TRBJ1-1,-,14,TRBV9,-,TGTGCCAGCAGCGCGTTAGGGCGGGACACTGAAGCTTTCTTT,CASSALGRDTEAFF
TRBJ2-5,-,13,TRBV11-2,-,TGTGCCAGCAGCCCAGGGCCCCAAGAGACCCAGTACTTC,CASSPGPQETQYF
TRBJ1-4,once,14,TRBV5-1,-,TGCGCCAGCAGCGTGACGGCGGGCGGCGAAAAACTGTTTTTT,CASSVTAGGEKLFF
TRBJ1-2,few,14,TRBV24-1,-,TGTGCCACCAGTGATTCGTACAGGTCCTATGGCTACACCTTC,CATSDSYRSYGYTF
TRBJ1-3,-,14,TRBV7-8,-,TGTGCCAGCAGCTTAAGAAGGACAGACAACACCATATATTTT,CASSLRRTDNTIYF
TRBJ1-6,-,15,TRBV6-6,-,TGTGCCAGCAGTTACAGGACATTTAATAATTCACCCCTCCACTTT,CASSYRTFNNSPLHF
TRBJ2-1,-,13,TRBV19,TRBD1,TGTGCCAGTAGACAGGGGAGCTACAATGAGCAGTTCTTC,CASRQGSYNEQFF
TRBJ2-3,-,15,TRBV3-1/TRBV3-2,TRBD1,TGTGCCAGCAGCCAAGGGGACAGGGAAACAGATACGCAGTATTTT,CASSQGDRETDTQYF
TRBJ2-2,-,16,TRBV15,-,TGTGCCACCAGCAGAGACTGGGGAGATGGCACCGGGGAGCTGTTTTTT,CATSRDWGDGTGELFF
TRBJ1-2,few,11,TRBV29-1,-,TGCAGCGTTGAAGGGGCCCTTGGCTACACCTTC,CSVEGALGYTF
TRBJ2-5,-,13,TRBV9,-,TGTGCCAGCAGCGTAGGCGGAGAGGAGACCCAGTACTTC,CASSVGGEETQYF
TRBJ1-6,once,18,TRBV4-2,-,TGTGCCAGCAGCCCGGCCGGAAGACCTAGATCCTATAATTCACCCCTCCACTTT,CASSPAGRPRSYNSPLHF
TRBJ1-5,-,13,TRBV10-3,-,TGTGCCATCAGCGACAGCCTCAATCAGCCCCAGCATTTT,CAISDSLNQPQHF
TRBJ1-6,few,11,TRBV7-9,-,TGTGCCAGCGGTGGTAGATCACCCCTCCACTTT,CASGGRSPLHF
TRBJ1-2,-,15,TRBV19,TRBD1,TGTGCCAGTAGTGCCGGGACAGGGCCGAACTATGGCTACACCTTC,CASSAGTGPNYGYTF
TRBJ2-5,-,12,TRBV6-5,-,TGTGCCAGCAGGCGAGGTCAAGAGACCCAGTACTTC,CASRRGQETQYF
TRBJ2-1,-,16,TRBV9,TRBD2,TGTGCCAGCAGCGGACTAGCGGGGGCCCCTTGGGATGAGCAGTTCTTC,CASSGLAGAPWDEQFF
TRBJ1-5,-,15,TRBV4-1,TRBD1,TGCGCCAGCAGCCAATATTCCACAGGGGATCAGCCCCAGCATTTT,CASSQYSTGDQPQHF
TRBJ2-5,-,13,TRBV12-3/TRBV12-4,TRBD2,TGTGCCAGCAGGCGCGGACTAGAAGAGACCCAGTACTTC,CASRRGLEETQYF
TRBJ2-3,few,17,TRBV2,TRBD2,TGTGCCAGCAGTGAATTGCTAGGACTAGCGGGGGAAGATACGCAGTATTTT,CASSELLGLAGEDTQYF
TRBJ1-2,few,13,TRBV7-2,-,TGTGCCAGCAGCATAGGGGAGGGCTATGGCTACACCTTC,CASSIGEGYGYTF
TRBJ2-5,-,12,TRBV5-1,-,TGCGCCAGCAGCTTGAAGAGGGAGACCCAGTACTTC,CASSLKRETQYF
TRBJ1-6,once,15,TRBV25-1,-,TGTGCCAGCAGTGAATGGGGGCAGGGAAATTCACCCCTCCACTTT,CASSEWGQGNSPLHF
TRBJ2-7,-,15,TRBV6-5,-,TGTGCCAGCAGTTACGCCGACGGGAGCTCCTACGAGCAGTACTTC,CASSYADGSSYEQYF